The subject of this entry is one TCR beta chain. Its cognate antigen is unknown. Both about-4-week and about-12-week second-dose recipients were combined. These data come from a study of T cell responses to AZD1222 COVID-19 vaccine. General study findings and limits: Sampled repertoires all dated from after the peak T cell response. Regions 160-218 and 743-854 held dominance among vaccine-associated CD4 TCRs, which spanned spike.

Clones were read by immunoSEQ multiplex PCR, and TCRdb kept only the in-frame ones, dropping some. Of 70,000 to 95,000 clones detected, approximately 90% appear once; the ten largest clones hold about 2.7%. This sequence was found in an adult who received the AZD1222 COVID-19 vaccine. The material was peripheral blood, obtained 28 days after the second AZD1222 dose.

The CDR3 region is CACSREESYEQYF. Written as DNA, the CDR3 is TGTGCCTGTTCCCGGGAAGAATCCTACGAGCAGTACTTC. The chain joins TRBV19 to TRBJ2-7; D possibly corresponds to TRBD2 (5 bases). The V end lost 11 bases, the J end lost 1 base, and 15 bases lay between the germline ends. CDR1 and CDR2 (germline): LNHDA, SQIVND (reference sequence). The CDR3 loop spans 13 amino acids.